A selection of T cell receptor beta chains follows, all from one sample in a study of early T cells in non-severe SARS-CoV-2 infection. TCRdb re-analysed the 5' RACE reads in MiXCR, keeping a single row per CDR3 protein. The sample has around 52,000 distinct CDR3 sequences, roughly 13% seen once. The sequenced sample was whole blood. The source is an adult who was a healthcare worker with PCR-confirmed SARS-CoV-2 infection or an uninfected control (not recorded which). The CDR3 runs from the conserved cysteine through the conserved F or W. D genes are given only for firm matches. Not every row has a clone size; where given, it reads once, few, many or a size class.

>few|TRBV4-1|TRBJ1-6|.
TGCGCCAGCAGCCAAAAGAAGGGGTATAATTCACCCCTCCACTTT
CASSQKKGYNSPLHF
>.|TRBV10-1|TRBJ2-7|.
TGCGCCAGCAGTGGGACAGTGGGCGAGCAGTACTTC
CASSGTVGEQYF
>few|TRBV18|TRBJ2-1|.
TGTGCCAGCTCGCCCACCCTATACAATGAGCAGTTCTTC
CASSPTLYNEQFF
>.|TRBV30|TRBJ1-3|.
TGTGCCTGGAGTGTACGGGGCTCTCATGGAAACACCATATATTTT
CAWSVRGSHGNTIYF
>few|TRBV5-1|TRBJ2-7|TRBD2
TGCGCCTCCCAGGGGGATGCGGGAGGGCCTCATAAGTCCTACGAGCAGTACTTC
CASQGDAGGPHKSYEQYF
>few|TRBV7-3|TRBJ1-1|.
TGTGCCAGCAGCCGATCAGGGGAGAACACTGAAGCTTTCTTT
CASSRSGENTEAFF
>many|TRBV7-7|TRBJ2-5|.
TGTGCTAGCAGCTTAGCGCAGGGAGCAGGGACCCAGTACTTC
CASSLAQGAGTQYF
>many|TRBV5-4|TRBJ2-3|TRBD2
TGTGCCAGCAGCTTGGAGCGGGGGGGCACAGATACGCAGTATTTT
CASSLERGGTDTQYF
>many|TRBV5-4|TRBJ1-1|.
TGTGCCAGCAGCTTGAGCCTCCCTTTGAACACTGAAGCTTTCTTT
CASSLSLPLNTEAFF
>.|TRBV20-1|TRBJ2-7|.
TGCAGTGCTTCCCGGGAAATGGGTTTAAACGAGCAGTACTTC
CSASREMGLNEQYF
>.|TRBV5-5|TRBJ1-6|.
TGTGCCAGCAGCAGGAGCTCCTATAATTCACCCCTCCACTTT
CASSRSSYNSPLHF
>.|TRBV15|TRBJ2-5|TRBD2
TGTGCCACCAGCAGAGCTAGCGGGGGGAAAGAGACCCAGTACTTC
CATSRASGGKETQYF
>.|TRBV4-1|TRBJ2-1|.
TGCGCCAGCAGAAGTGTATCCAGGGACAATGAGCAGTTCTTC
CASRSVSRDNEQFF
>.|TRBV7-2|TRBJ2-1|TRBD2
TGTGCCAGCAGCTTGCCCGGGACTAGCGGGGGTAATGAGCAGTTCTTC
CASSLPGTSGGNEQFF
>many|TRBV20-1|TRBJ2-5|TRBD2
TGCAGTGCTGGACCCCCGACTAGCGGGGGACAGACCCAGTACTTC
CSAGPPTSGGQTQYF
>.|TRBV7-9|TRBJ1-1|.
TGTGCCAGCAGCTTAATTGGGGCCAGGAACACTGAAGCTTTCTTT
CASSLIGARNTEAFF
>few|TRBV6-2/TRBV6-3|TRBJ2-1|TRBD2
TGTGCCAGCCAAGGGACCCAGGGTTTCACGGGGGGGTACAATGAGCAGTTCTTC
CASQGTQGFTGGYNEQFF
>many|TRBV7-7|TRBJ2-1|.
TGTGCTAGCAGCTTATTTCCGGGGGTGGCCGGTGAGCAGTTCTTC
CASSLFPGVAGEQFF
>few|TRBV20-1|TRBJ2-1|TRBD2
TGCAGTGCTAGAGATGCCTCAAGGGACCCCGGGACTAGGGATAGTGAGCAGTTCTTC
CSARDASRDPGTRDSEQFF
>many|TRBV19|TRBJ2-7|TRBD1
TGTGCCAGTAGTATTACCCAGGGGGCGAACGAGCAGTACTTC
CASSITQGANEQYF
>.|TRBV28|TRBJ2-1|.
TGTGCCAGCAGTCCACCAGGGAGTCACAATGAGCAGTTCTTC
CASSPPGSHNEQFF
>few|TRBV11-2|TRBJ2-6|.
TGTGCCAGCAGCTCGAAGGTCAGTTATTGGGCCAACGTCCTGACTTTC
CASSSKVSYWANVLTF
>few|TRBV5-5|TRBJ2-1|.
TGTGCCAGCAGCCTTCTCAGGGACAATGAGCAGTTCTTC
CASSLLRDNEQFF
>.|TRBV11-2|TRBJ2-1|.
TGTGCCAGCAGCTTAATTGACGCAGGGTCGAAGAATGAGCAGTTCTTC
CASSLIDAGSKNEQFF
>few|TRBV7-2|TRBJ2-1|.
TGTGCCAGCACTCCGATGGGAATTTACAATGAGCAGTTCTTC
CASTPMGIYNEQFF
>few|TRBV28|TRBJ1-2|TRBD1
TGTGCCAGCAGCCTTACAGGGGGCAGGGGCTATGGCTACACCTTC
CASSLTGGRGYGYTF
>many|TRBV14|TRBJ1-1|.
TGTGCCAGCAGCGGCGTATCATGGGGCACTGAAGCTTTCTTT
CASSGVSWGTEAFF
>many|TRBV10-1|TRBJ2-1|TRBD2
TGCGCCAGCAGTTCCACTAGCGGAGCCTTGGGGGATGAGCAGTTCTTC
CASSSTSGALGDEQFF
>many|TRBV3-1|TRBJ2-7|TRBD2
TGTGCCAGCAGCCAAGGACTAGCGGGAGGGCCTTACCCCTACGAGCAGTACTTC
CASSQGLAGGPYPYEQYF
>many|TRBV7-8|TRBJ2-1|.
TGTGCCAGCAGCTTATCTGAATTCTACAATGAGCAGTTCTTC
CASSLSEFYNEQFF
>.|TRBV6-6|TRBJ2-1|TRBD2
TGTGCCAGCAGCCGAGGCTCGTACAGCGGGAGGGCCGACGATGAGCAGTTCTTC
CASSRGSYSGRADDEQFF
>many|TRBV11-2|TRBJ2-1|TRBD1
TGTGCCAGCAGCTTGAGAGGGACAGACCTATCCTACAATGAGCAGTTCTTC
CASSLRGTDLSYNEQFF
>.|TRBV2|TRBJ2-4|.
TGTGCCAGCAGTGAGACGGAAGCCAAAAACATTCAGTACTTC
CASSETEAKNIQYF
>many|TRBV3-1|TRBJ2-7|TRBD2
TGTGCCAGCAGTTTACTCGGGACTAGTACCTACGAGCAGTACTTC
CASSLLGTSTYEQYF
>many|TRBV21-1|TRBJ2-3|.
TGTGCCAGCAGCTCCTCCAGGGGGCGGGATACGCAGTATTTT
CASSSSRGRDTQYF
>once|TRBV5-6|TRBJ2-1|.
TGTGCCAGCGGCCGCTCCTACAATGAGCAGTTCTTC
CASGRSYNEQFF
>few|TRBV7-9|TRBJ2-7|.
TGTGCCAGCAGCTCCCTGAGCTCCTACGAGCAGTACTTC
CASSSLSSYEQYF
>few|TRBV29-1|TRBJ2-7|.
TGCAGCGTTCGCGGCAGGGGAACCTACGAGCAGTACTTC
CSVRGRGTYEQYF
>few|TRBV29-1|TRBJ2-7|.
TGCAGCGTTAACAGGGGACTGGGCGAGCAGTACTTC
CSVNRGLGEQYF
>many|TRBV20-1|TRBJ2-2|TRBD1
TGCAGTGCTACCCAGGGGGACACCGGGGAGCTGTTTTTT
CSATQGDTGELFF
>many|TRBV12-3/TRBV12-4|TRBJ2-3|.
TGTGCCAGCAGCGGACTCATAAGCACAGATACGCAGTATTTT
CASSGLISTDTQYF
>many|TRBV12-3/TRBV12-4|TRBJ1-1|.
TGTGCCAGCAGTTCGGGGGGGCGAGCTTTCTTT
CASSSGGRAFF
>many|TRBV30|TRBJ2-7|.
TGTGCCTGGGAGGGTCTTTTCGCCGAGCAGTACTTC
CAWEGLFAEQYF
>.|TRBV20-1|TRBJ2-7|.
TGCAGTGCTACACACTTGGACCCTTACGAGCAGTACTTC
CSATHLDPYEQYF
>many|TRBV12-3/TRBV12-4|TRBJ1-5|.
TGTGCCAGCAGTTCCCTTGGGTCCCAGCATTTT
CASSSLGSQHF
>.|TRBV5-1|TRBJ2-2|.
TGCGCCAGCAGCTTGTCCTCCCACACCGGGGAGCTGTTTTTT
CASSLSSHTGELFF
>.|TRBV29-1|TRBJ1-1|.
TGCAGCGCCTCGACGAGCACTGAAGCTTTCTTT
CSASTSTEAFF
>.|TRBV29-1|TRBJ2-7|TRBD1
TGCAGCGTTGTCGAGACAGGGTTCGAGCAGTACTTC
CSVVETGFEQYF
>.|TRBV2|TRBJ1-2|.
TGTGCCAGCAGTGAACGAGGGCCTGATGGCTACACCTTC
CASSERGPDGYTF
>many|TRBV5-1|TRBJ2-7|TRBD1
TGCGCCAGCAGCTCCAGACAGGGCCAAGTTGGCGAGCAGTACTTC
CASSSRQGQVGEQYF
>.|TRBV5-4|TRBJ2-1|TRBD2
TGTGCCAGCAGCGGCGGGACTAATGAGCAGATCTTC
CASSGGTNEQIF
>many|TRBV5-5|TRBJ2-7|TRBD1
TGTGCCAGCAGCACCCGACCCCGGGACAGGGGTATCTACGAGCAGTACTTC
CASSTRPRDRGIYEQYF
>.|TRBV12-3/TRBV12-4|TRBJ1-3|.
TGTGCCAGCAGTTTATGGGCAGGCGGAAACACCATATATTTT
CASSLWAGGNTIYF
>few|TRBV28|TRBJ1-1|.
TGTGCCAGCAGTCCGGCCGGGACACCCATGAACACTGAAGCTTTCTTT
CASSPAGTPMNTEAFF
>many|TRBV7-2|TRBJ2-1|.
TGTGCCAGCAGCCAGGAAGGGGGGGCCTCCTACAATGAGCAGTTCTTC
CASSQEGGASYNEQFF
>.|TRBV7-3|TRBJ1-2|.
TGTGCCAGCAGCTTTGGTCCAGGCCTCTATGGCTACACCTTC
CASSFGPGLYGYTF
>.|TRBV6-5|TRBJ2-4|TRBD2
TGTGCCAGCAGTATGGGGGGGTTGAACATTCAGTACTTC
CASSMGGLNIQYF